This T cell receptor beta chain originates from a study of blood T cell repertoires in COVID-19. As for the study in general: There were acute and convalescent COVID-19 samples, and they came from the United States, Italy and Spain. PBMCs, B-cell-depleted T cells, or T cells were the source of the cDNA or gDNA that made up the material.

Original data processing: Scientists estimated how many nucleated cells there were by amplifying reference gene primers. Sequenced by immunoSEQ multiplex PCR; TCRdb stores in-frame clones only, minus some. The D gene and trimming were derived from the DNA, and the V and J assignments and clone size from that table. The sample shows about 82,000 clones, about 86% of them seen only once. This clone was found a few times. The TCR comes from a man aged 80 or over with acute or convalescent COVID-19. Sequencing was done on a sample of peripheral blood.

CDR3 DNA sequence: TGCAGTGCAGAGAGGCTTCGTGAGGCTTTCTTT. This gives the protein CSAERLREAFF. This rearrangement joins TRBV20-1 to TRBJ1-1; D uncertain. The CDR3 runs to 11 residues. Germline-derived CDR1 and CDR2 are DFQATT and SNEGSKA (reference sequence). V lost 6 bases to trimming and J lost 11 bases, with 16 bases between them.